This T cell receptor (beta chain) was sequenced for a study of T cell responses to AZD1222 COVID-19 vaccine. Regarding the study as a whole: Just a handful of AZD1222 recipients were seropositive at baseline. Spike was spanned by vaccine-associated CD4 TCRs, which were dominant at 160-218 and 743-854. As reported, nearly half of all spike-specific TCRs target variant regions that are unmutated.

Assay: immunoSEQ multiplex PCR; the TCRdb copy retains only in-frame clones and omits some. The repertoire holds approximately 110,000 clones, with about 90% as singletons. As to this clone: Its specificity is unknown.

Per the germline V gene, CDR1 is LNHDA and CDR2 is SQIVND (reference sequence). The junction had 12 bases not matched to a gene; V was cut back by 4 bases and J by 7 bases. The length of the CDR3 is 16 residues. Samples with a second dose at about 4 or about 12 weeks were pooled together. The specimen comprised peripheral blood, sampled 28 days after the second AZD1222 dose. The chain links TRBV19 to TRBJ1-1; 10 nucleotides match TRBD1. This TCR derives from an adult who received the AZD1222 COVID-19 vaccine. CDR3 residues: CASSTLELGQGSEAFF. The CDR3 coding sequence is TGTGCCAGTAGTACCTTGGAGCTGGGACAGGGGAGTGAAGCTTTCTTT.